Presented here are 8 T cell receptor beta chains from one specimen sequenced in a study of blood T cells in healthy people across ages. The use of a sample-barcoded 5' primer and a J-beta primer mix characterized a second PCR of about 7 to 12 cycles. TCRdb re-derived calls from the 5' RACE reads in MiXCR, one entry per CDR3 protein. The table includes over a million distinct CDR3 sequences, around 55% detected once. The specimen was blood. The receptors come from a man younger than 35 in good health.

Comments on this clonotype: One end of the junction is discordant with germline, which a read error may explain. The chain joins TRBV12-3 or TRBV12-4 to TRBJ2-1; 9 bases are shared with TRBD2. The CDR3 totals 15 residues. The CDR3 loop reads CASRSLSGGYNDQFF. As DNA, the CDR3 is TGTGCCAGCAGATCGCTTAGCGGGGGATACAATGATCAGTTCTTC.

This clonotype was picked up many times. J is TRBJ1-2 and V is TRBV25-1; 8 nucleotides line up with TRBD1. The CDR3 is made up of 12 amino acids. V was clipped by 5 bases and J by 4 bases; unmatched bases: 0. CDR1 is MGHDK and CDR2 is SYGVNS in the germline V gene. The CDR3 DNA reads TGTGCCAGCAGTACAGGGGGCTATGGCTACACCTTC. Protein: CASSTGGYGYTF.

The table lists this clonotype with a few counts. At one of its ends the junction is not consistent with the germline gene, which may arise from a read error. The rearrangement joins TRBV10-1 to TRBJ2-7; D unresolved. The CDR3 length is 17 residues. Germline lookup yields CDR1 WNHNN and CDR2 SYGVQD (reference sequence). The chain's CDR3 is CASSEIGRASSSYEQYF. The CDR3 nucleotides are TGTGCCAGCAGTGAGATTGGCCGGGCCTCGAGCTCCTACGAGCAGTACTTC.

This clonotype was counted a few times. V is TRBV4-1 and J is TRBJ2-3, with D unresolved. CDR1 MGHRA and CDR2 YSYEKL come from the germline V gene. The CDR3 totals 15 residues. Trimming took 4 bases from V and 4 from J, leaving 15 bases between them. The CDR3 region is CASSPHIGRADTQYF. The CDR3 nucleotides are TGCGCCAGCAGCCCCCACATAGGACGGGCAGATACGCAGTATTTT.

This clonotype was observed a single time. The chain recombines TRBV7-9 with TRBJ2-7; D might be TRBD1 (6 bases). The germline V gene encodes CDR1 SEHNR and CDR2 FQNEAQ (reference sequence). Trimming cost V 5 bases and J 2 bases, with 16 bases left between them. The CDR3 covers 15 residues. The chain's CDR3 is CASSPVTTGAYEQYF. As DNA, the CDR3 is TGTGCCAGCAGCCCAGTGACGACAGGCGCCTACGAGCAGTACTTC.

On this clonotype itself: At one boundary the junction diverges from the germline segment, which might be a read error. The rearrangement uses TRBV4-2 and TRBJ2-1, with D uncertain. Looked up from germline, CDR1 is LGHNA and CDR2 is YNFKEQ. The CDR3 contains 18 residues. CDR3 protein: CASSQSTKGPLWSNQQFF. DNA for the CDR3: TGTGCCAGCAGCCAAAGTACCAAAGGGCCGCTTTGGAGCAATCAGCAGTTCTTC.

Note on this clonotype: Possible read error: a much larger clone is one base away. The missing conserved phenylalanine or tryptophan at the end of this CDR3 makes a read error likely. The rearrangement joins TRBV29-1 to TRBJ2-5; D gene unclear. The end of the DNA aligns better with TRBJ2-7, so the J call may be wrong. The V gene's germline CDR1 is SQVTM and CDR2 ANQGSEA. The CDR3 spans 10 residues. In DNA, the CDR3 is TGCAGCGTTGTGGGGTACGAGCAGTACTTG. It is translated as CSVVGYEQYL.

The CDR3 coding sequence is TGCGCCAGCAGCCGCGCCAATGAGCAGTTCTTC. It encodes CASSRANEQFF. The gene calls are TRBV4-1 and TRBJ2-1; D unresolved. V shed 4 bases and J shed 6 bases, with 4 bases lying between them. The germline V gene encodes CDR1 MGHRA and CDR2 YSYEKL. This CDR3 is built from 11 residues.